Listed below are T cell receptor beta chains from one sample, sequenced in a study of metastatic and nonmetastatic thyroid tumors. TCRdb reassembled clones from the PCR reads with MiXCR. Here the sample spans 100,000 or so clones, more than 13% being singletons. What was sequenced was blood. The receptor set was obtained from a female donor with papillary thyroid cancer or a benign thyroid nodule (not recorded which). Some clones in this sample may be carry-over from other donors' samples. Both conserved end residues are part of each CDR3.

v_gene: TRBV5-1
j_gene: TRBJ1-1
CDR3aa: CASSFAGSTEAFF

v_gene: TRBV10-1
j_gene: TRBJ1-1
CDR3aa: CASRPAEAFF

v_gene: TRBV5-1
j_gene: TRBJ2-1
CDR3aa: CASSFSWASYNEQFF

v_gene: TRBV7-2
j_gene: TRBJ1-6
CDR3aa: CASSPPTGGRSPLHF

v_gene: TRBV3-1
j_gene: TRBJ2-3
CDR3aa: CASSQGKSGVPVADTQYF

v_gene: TRBV5-1
j_gene: TRBJ2-2
CDR3aa: CASSLGPTGELFF

v_gene: TRBV18
j_gene: TRBJ2-2
CDR3aa: CASSPRSNTGELFF

v_gene: TRBV5-1
j_gene: TRBJ2-2
CDR3aa: CASSLAQGTGELFF

v_gene: TRBV7-9
j_gene: TRBJ1-1
CDR3aa: CASSYEISEAFF

v_gene: TRBV11-3
j_gene: TRBJ2-7
CDR3aa: CASSFGPNSYEQYF

v_gene: TRBV3-1
j_gene: TRBJ1-2
CDR3aa: CASSRGGSGNYGYTF

v_gene: TRBV14
j_gene: TRBJ2-1
CDR3aa: CASSQTGDNEQFF

v_gene: TRBV7-2
j_gene: TRBJ2-5
CDR3aa: CASSSGTGHETQYF

v_gene: TRBV2
j_gene: TRBJ1-4
CDR3aa: CASSTDSTTTNEKLFF

v_gene: TRBV20-1
j_gene: TRBJ2-1
CDR3aa: CSARALGGVSYNEQFF

v_gene: TRBV19
j_gene: TRBJ2-2
CDR3aa: CASIQGRVAQTGELFF

v_gene: TRBV7-3
j_gene: TRBJ2-3
CDR3aa: CASSLMSSGGWASTYTQYF

v_gene: TRBV9
j_gene: TRBJ2-2
CDR3aa: CASSVSPDTGELFF

v_gene: TRBV2
j_gene: TRBJ1-6
CDR3aa: CASTPEVGSPLHF

v_gene: TRBV6-1
j_gene: TRBJ2-5
CDR3aa: CASSERWTIDGEETQYF

v_gene: TRBV30
j_gene: TRBJ1-6
CDR3aa: CAWTRPGGNSPLHF

v_gene: TRBV12-3/TRBV12-4
j_gene: TRBJ2-1
CDR3aa: CASTPPGGGARVEQFF

v_gene: TRBV9
j_gene: TRBJ1-3
CDR3aa: CASSPPGPGNTIYF

v_gene: TRBV6-2/TRBV6-3
j_gene: TRBJ2-3
CDR3aa: CASSYLSGQGTDTQYF

v_gene: TRBV6-6
j_gene: TRBJ1-1
CDR3aa: CASSYPGGRVNLNTEAFF

v_gene: TRBV5-1
j_gene: TRBJ1-3
CDR3aa: CASSNQGDGGNTIYF

v_gene: TRBV5-6
j_gene: TRBJ1-4
CDR3aa: CASSLVRTPNLATNEKLFF

v_gene: TRBV7-9
j_gene: TRBJ1-1
CDR3aa: CASSPRGGDTEAFF

v_gene: TRBV19
j_gene: TRBJ2-1
CDR3aa: CASSIMGGLYNEQFF

v_gene: TRBV6-1
j_gene: TRBJ2-7
CDR3aa: CASSATPGATGGIYEQYF

v_gene: TRBV4-2
j_gene: TRBJ1-1
CDR3aa: CASYWEGARGTEAFF

v_gene: TRBV6-1
j_gene: TRBJ1-5
CDR3aa: CASSIHLDPRSHQPQHF

v_gene: TRBV11-2
j_gene: TRBJ1-1
CDR3aa: CASSLAERFQAFF

v_gene: TRBV27
j_gene: TRBJ1-6
CDR3aa: CASSLSTSHPLHF

v_gene: TRBV12-3/TRBV12-4
j_gene: TRBJ1-5
CDR3aa: CASSSGLRQPQHF

v_gene: TRBV5-1
j_gene: TRBJ2-7
CDR3aa: CASSLIWGVGPPGSYEQYF

v_gene: TRBV4-1
j_gene: TRBJ2-2
CDR3aa: CASSDTNTGELFF

v_gene: TRBV7-2
j_gene: TRBJ1-5
CDR3aa: CASSAVTGWVQPQHF

v_gene: TRBV6-2/TRBV6-3
j_gene: TRBJ2-3
CDR3aa: CAIRVDGTDTQYF

v_gene: TRBV28
j_gene: TRBJ2-1
CDR3aa: CASRQDYNEQFF

v_gene: TRBV20-1
j_gene: TRBJ1-1
CDR3aa: CGARRNTEAFF

v_gene: TRBV29-1
j_gene: TRBJ1-4
CDR3aa: CSVEFVRVLPNEKLFF

v_gene: TRBV5-5
j_gene: TRBJ2-1
CDR3aa: CASSRVWSNEQFF

v_gene: TRBV5-6
j_gene: TRBJ1-2
CDR3aa: CASSLYRDRDYGYTF

v_gene: TRBV7-9
j_gene: TRBJ2-7
CDR3aa: CASILGRGEQYF

v_gene: TRBV3-1
j_gene: TRBJ2-1
CDR3aa: CASSQVEPSSYNEQFF

v_gene: TRBV27
j_gene: TRBJ2-7
CDR3aa: CASSLWSSGGVQWYELYF

v_gene: TRBV6-5
j_gene: TRBJ2-2
CDR3aa: CASSYSFRETGELFF

v_gene: TRBV9
j_gene: TRBJ2-1
CDR3aa: CASTVDAGGIGEQFF

v_gene: TRBV11-2
j_gene: TRBJ1-3
CDR3aa: CASSYGTGEAGNTIYF